The 27 T cell receptor beta chains reported below all come from one sample, sequenced in a study of shared clonotypes between healthy human individuals. Profiled with immunoSEQ multiplex PCR; TCRdb holds only in-frame clones, not every one. The sample holds about 2,500,000 clones; around nine tenths are singletons and the top ten take over 0.12%. The sequencing sample was made of naive CD4+ T cells sorted from blood. As for subset: CD45RA+ positively selected. These receptors were collected from a young man in good health.

This clone appeared once. The V and J genes are TRBV6-5 and TRBJ2-1; a weak D match, TRBD1 (5 bases). The germline CDR1 and CDR2 sequences are MNHEY and SVGAGI. The V gene lost 6 bases and the J gene lost 12 bases, with 18 bases spanning the gap. This CDR3 is 13 amino acids long. The CDR3 here is CASSPQGAVGQFF. In nucleotides, the CDR3 is TGTGCCAGCAGCCCTCAAGGGGCGGTCGGGCAGTTCTTC.

This clone was observed a few times. The gene calls are TRBV30 and TRBJ1-2; D may be TRBD1 (6 bases). The germline gives CDR1 GTSNPN, CDR2 SVGIG (reference sequence). Trimming pared 0 bases from V and 8 bases from J, leaving 10 bases between. This CDR3 comprises 12 residues. CDR3 loop: CAWSVGTRGYTF. The CDR3 coding sequence is TGTGCCTGGAGTGTAGGGACAAGGGGCTACACCTTC. The variable domain in full, with the rest retrieved from reference TRBV30 and TRBJ1-2, is SQTIHQWPATLVQPVGSPLSLECTVEGTSNPNLYWYRQAAGRGLQLLFYSVGIGQISSEVPQNLSASRPQDRQFILSSKKLLLSDSGFYLCAWSVGTRGYTFGSGTRLTVV.

The chain is built from TRBV2 and TRBJ1-4; no clear D gene. The ends were cut back, 4 bases at V and 3 bases at J, with 12 bases in the middle. The length of the CDR3 is 15 residues. The germline gives CDR1 SNHLY, CDR2 FYNNEI. The CDR3 reads CASSALGSPNEKLFF. The CDR3 DNA reads as TGTGCCAGCAGTGCCCTGGGTAGTCCTAATGAAAAACTGTTTTTT.

This chain joins TRBV7-2 and TRBJ1-4; D remains ambiguous. The V end lost 0 bases, the J end lost 4 bases, and 9 bases lay between the germline ends. This CDR3 is built from 15 residues. Germline V gene data show CDR1 as SGHTA and CDR2 as FQGNSA. DNA of the CDR3: TGTGCCAGCAGCTTAGCCTTGGGGTATAATGAAAAACTGTTTTTT. Translation: CASSLALGYNEKLFF.

V gene TRBV5-5 combines with J gene TRBJ1-1; D call uncertain. The CDR3 contains 14 residues. Germline V gives CDR1 SGHKS, CDR2 YYEKEE (reference sequence). V was cut by 2 bases and J by 6 bases, with 14 bases left in between. CDR3 sequence: CASSLGGINAEAFF. CDR3 coding DNA: TGTGCCAGCAGCTTAGGAGGGATCAACGCTGAAGCTTTCTTT.

This rearrangement joins TRBV5-1 to TRBJ2-2; D possibly matches TRBD1 or TRBD2 (7 bases each). CDR1 and CDR2 (germline): SGHRS, YFSETQ. V lost 5 bases and J lost 4, with 15 bases in between. The CDR3 spans 15 residues. As DNA, the CDR3 is TGCGCCAGCAGTCCCACAGGGGAGGGCACCGGGGAGCTGTTTTTT. This codes for CASSPTGEGTGELFF. Combining the CDR3 with reference TRBV5-1 and TRBJ2-2 gives the whole variable domain KAGVTQTPRYLIKTRGQQVTLSCSPISGHRSVSWYQQTPGQGLQFLFEYFSETQRNKGNFPGRFSGRQFSNSRSEMNVSTLELGDSALYLCASSPTGEGTGELFFGEGSRLTVL.

The rearrangement uses TRBV5-1 and TRBJ1-1; D remains ambiguous. The CDR3 has 15 amino acids. Germline V gene data show CDR1 as SGHRS and CDR2 as YFSETQ. The V end lost 4 bases, the J end lost 4 bases, and 17 bases lay between the germline ends. The CDR3 DNA follows: TGCGCCAGCAGCCCGGGCGGGTATCCGGGCACTGAAGCTTTCTTT. This gives the protein CASSPGGYPGTEAFF.

This clone has a handful of counts. The rearrangement uses TRBV9 and TRBJ1-1; 8 bases agree with TRBD1. Germline V lookup: CDR1 SGDLS, CDR2 YYNGEE. After removal of 3 bases from V and 4 bases from J, the junction contained 5 bases not matched to a gene. This CDR3 spans 14 amino acids. CDR3 bases: TGTGCCAGCAGCGCCATACAGGGGGGCACTGAAGCTTTCTTT. Translation: CASSAIQGGTEAFF.

The chain combines TRBV6-6 with TRBJ1-3; 7 bases are shared with TRBD1. Germline assignment: CDR1 MNHNY and CDR2 SVGAGI (reference sequence). The ends lost 0 bases at V and 4 bases at J; junction bases unmatched: 3. There are 15 residues in the CDR3. CDR3 amino acids: CASSYSDRVGNTIYF. The DNA of the CDR3 is TGTGCCAGCAGTTACTCCGACAGGGTCGGAAACACCATATATTTT.

The chain joins TRBV29-1 to TRBJ2-5, with TRBD1 matching 7 bases. Unmatched junction bases numbered 8, after V lost 5 bases and J lost 5 bases. CDR3 length equals 13 residues. Germline V lookup: CDR1 SQVTM, CDR2 ANQGSEA. CDR3 loop: CSVLQGNRETQYF. CDR3 coding DNA: TGCAGCGTTTTACAGGGGAACCGGGAGACCCAGTACTTC.

This clone was counted a few times. The J gene is TRBJ1-1, the V gene TRBV30; no reliable D call. The V and J ends lost 8 bases and 5 bases respectively, with 15 bases between them. The length of the CDR3 is 12 residues. Germline V gene lookup returns CDR1 GTSNPN and CDR2 SVGIG (reference sequence). The CDR3 nucleotides are TGTGCCCTAACGGTGGGAAGGACTGAAGCTTTCTTT. Its translation is CALTVGRTEAFF.

The V and J genes are TRBV30 and TRBJ1-1; a possible D gene is TRBD1 (6 bases). CDR1 is GTSNPN and CDR2 is SVGIG in the germline V gene (reference sequence). Trimming took off 3 bases at V and 1 base at J, with 9 bases between the two ends. This CDR3 has 13 residues. The CDR3 nucleotides are TGTGCCTGGAGAGACAGGACGAACACTGAAGCTTTCTTT. This encodes CAWRDRTNTEAFF.

Points on this clone: The same CDR3 is also encoded by other DNA sequences in this sample. The chain employs TRBV19 and TRBJ1-5; D is undetermined. Germline loops: CDR1 LNHDA, CDR2 SQIVND (reference sequence). CDR3 length: 12 residues. Trimming left V 6 bases short and J 1 base short, with 4 bases between. The CDR3 is CASRDSNQPQHF. In nucleotides, the CDR3 is TGTGCCAGTAGGGACAGCAATCAGCCCCAGCATTTT.

This chain connects TRBV5-6 to TRBJ1-4; D not certain. The CDR3 consists of 12 residues. The germline CDR1 and CDR2 sequences are SGHDT and YYEEEE. Trimming left V 2 bases short and J 8 bases short, with 7 bases between. In DNA, the CDR3 is TGTGCCAGCAGCTTTGGACGGGAAAAACTGTTTTTT. It yields the protein CASSFGREKLFF.

V is TRBV2 and J is TRBJ2-7, with D possibly matching TRBD1 (6 bases). The germline V and J ends were trimmed by 5 bases and 5 bases, with 13 bases remaining between them. Per the germline V gene, CDR1 is SNHLY and CDR2 is FYNNEI. This CDR3 region has 13 residues. Here the CDR3 reads CASSPQGPHEQYF. The CDR3 nucleotides read TGTGCCAGCAGTCCCCAGGGGCCACACGAGCAGTACTTC. Looking up the rest from reference TRBV2 and TRBJ2-7 gives the full variable domain: EPEVTQTPSHQVTQMGQEVILRCVPISNHLYFYWYRQILGQKVEFLVSFYNNEISEKSEIFDDQFSVERPDGSNFTLKIRSTKLEDSAMYFCASSPQGPHEQYFGPGTRLTVT.

This chain connects TRBV6-5 to TRBJ2-5, with D perhaps given as TRBD1 or TRBD2 (5 bases each). The V gene's germline CDR1 is MNHEY and CDR2 SVGAGI. V was cut by 1 base and J by 3 bases, with 9 bases left in between. The length of the CDR3 is 14 residues. The CDR3 DNA reads as TGTGCCAGCAGTTACTGGGACCGAAAAGAGACCCAGTACTTC. Amino acid sequence: CASSYWDRKETQYF.

The J gene is TRBJ2-1, the V gene TRBV5-4, with 7 bases aligning to TRBD1. The CDR3 spans 13 residues. V shed 6 bases and J 5 bases; nucleotides not matched to a gene: 5. Germline V gene sequence: CDR1 SGHNT, CDR2 YYREEE (reference sequence). CDR3 in amino acids: CASTRTGDNEQFF. DNA for the CDR3: TGTGCCAGCACCCGTACAGGGGACAATGAGCAGTTCTTC.

The chain carries TRBV2 and TRBJ1-1; a possible D gene is TRBD1 (6 bases). V lost 6 bases and J 0 bases, leaving 11 bases between the germline ends. Germline V CDR1 and CDR2: SNHLY, FYNNEI. The CDR3 runs to 14 residues. The CDR3: CASRGTGLNTEAFF. The CDR3 DNA reads TGTGCCAGCAGGGGTACAGGGTTGAACACTGAAGCTTTCTTT.

This clone was picked up one time. J is TRBJ1-1 and V is TRBV7-2; weak D call: TRBD1 (5 bases). CDR3 length: 14 residues. V lost 5 bases to trimming and J lost 4 bases, with 14 bases between them. Germline CDR1 SGHTA, CDR2 FQGNSA. The DNA of the CDR3 is TGTGCCAGCAGCCTATACAGCGGGGGCACTGAAGCTTTCTTT. Its protein product is CASSLYSGGTEAFF.

The CDR3 DNA sequence: TGTGCCTGGAACCAAAACGGTGCAACTAATGAAAAACTGTTTTTT. It specifies CAWNQNGATNEKLFF. This chain links TRBV30 with TRBJ1-4, with no clear D. This CDR3 region has 15 residues. CDR1 is GTSNPN, CDR2 SVGIG, per germline (reference sequence). V was shortened by 4 bases and J by 0 bases, with 12 bases between the two germline ends.

The chain employs TRBV7-2 and TRBJ2-2, with 8 positions matching TRBD1. The CDR3 loop spans 15 amino acids. The V gene's germline CDR1 is SGHTA and CDR2 FQGNSA. Losses at the gene ends were 5 bases for V and 5 bases for J; bases not matched to a gene: 7. The CDR3 DNA reads TGTGCCAGCAGCAAGACAGGGGCGGGAACCGGGGAGCTGTTTTTT. This gives the protein CASSKTGAGTGELFF.

Concerning this clone: Other nucleotide sequences in the sample specify the same CDR3. The rearrangement joins TRBV11-2 to TRBJ2-3; D gene uncertain. This CDR3 comprises 13 residues. CDR1 SGHAT and CDR2 FQNNGV come from the germline V gene. V shed 2 bases and J shed 1 base, with 4 bases lying between them. CDR3 nucleotide sequence: TGTGCCAGCAGCTTATCAGGCACAGATACGCAGTATTTT. Its protein product is CASSLSGTDTQYF.

Notes on this clone: Other DNA variants within this sample encode the same CDR3. This chain joins TRBV5-4 and TRBJ2-7, with 7 bases that match TRBD1. J was trimmed by 4 bases and V by 4 bases; bases with no gene match: 5. Germline CDR1 reads SGHNT; CDR2 reads YYREEE (reference sequence). The length of the CDR3 is 13 residues. The CDR3 DNA reads as TGTGCCAGCAGCCCGGGACAGTCATACGAGCAGTACTTC. The encoded protein is CASSPGQSYEQYF.

The chain recombines TRBV5-4 with TRBJ1-2; D is ambiguous. Between the trimmed V and J ends, which lost 1 base and 2 bases, there was a span of 15 bases. This CDR3 region has 16 residues. Germline V gives CDR1 SGHNT, CDR2 YYREEE (reference sequence). The CDR3 region is CASSLLGLEANYGYTF. The CDR3 DNA reads as TGTGCCAGCAGCTTGCTAGGATTGGAGGCCAACTATGGCTACACCTTC.

The rearrangement joins TRBV11-2 to TRBJ1-5; 12 bases line up with TRBD1. The CDR3 contains 16 residues. Losses at the gene ends were 5 bases for V and 6 bases for J; bases not matched to a gene: 8. Germline V CDR1 and CDR2: SGHAT, FQNNGV. Here the CDR3 reads CASSPAGTGGSQPQHF. The CDR3 bases are TGTGCCAGCAGCCCAGCAGGGACAGGGGGCAGTCAGCCCCAGCATTTT.

The chain carries TRBV19 and TRBJ2-6; 8 nucleotides align to TRBD1. V was pared by 3 bases and J by 4 bases, with 5 bases of the junction left unmatched. The CDR3 spans 16 residues. CDR1 is LNHDA and CDR2 is SQIVND in the germline V gene (reference sequence). The CDR3 coding sequence is TGTGCCAGTAGTATCCCCAGGGGGCAAGGGGCCAACGTCCTGACTTTC. It encodes CASSIPRGQGANVLTF.

This sequence joins TRBV18 and TRBJ2-5, with D possibly matching TRBD1 (5 bases). From germline, CDR1 is KGHSH and CDR2 LQKENI. This CDR3 comprises 13 residues. Trimming removed 5 bases from V and 1 base from J, with 8 bases in between. Here the CDR3 reads CASSSQAQETQYF. The CDR3 coding sequence is TGTGCCAGCTCATCACAGGCCCAAGAGACCCAGTACTTC.